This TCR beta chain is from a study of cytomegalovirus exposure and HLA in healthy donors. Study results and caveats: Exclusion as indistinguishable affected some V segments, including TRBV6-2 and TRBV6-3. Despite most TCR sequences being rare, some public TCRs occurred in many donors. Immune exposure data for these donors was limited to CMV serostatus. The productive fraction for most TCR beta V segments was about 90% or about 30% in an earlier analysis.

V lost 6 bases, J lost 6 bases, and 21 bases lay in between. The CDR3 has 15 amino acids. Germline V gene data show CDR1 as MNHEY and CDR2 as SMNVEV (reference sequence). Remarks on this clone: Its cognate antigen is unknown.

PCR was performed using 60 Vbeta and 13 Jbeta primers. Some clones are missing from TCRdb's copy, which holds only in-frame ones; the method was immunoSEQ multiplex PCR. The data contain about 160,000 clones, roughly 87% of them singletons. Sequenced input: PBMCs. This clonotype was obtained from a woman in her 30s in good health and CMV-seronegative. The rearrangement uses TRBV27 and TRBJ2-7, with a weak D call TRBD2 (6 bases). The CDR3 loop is CASSLTSSGFGEQYF. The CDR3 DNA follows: TGTGCCAGCAGCTTAACTAGCTCGGGCTTTGGCGAGCAGTACTTC.